One sample yielded the 22 T cell receptor beta chains listed below, sequenced in a study of cytomegalovirus exposure and HLA in healthy donors. The data were produced by immunoSEQ multiplex PCR, yet TCRdb's version contains in-frame clones alone and is incomplete. The profile shows a few hundred thousand clones, over 70% of them singletons. The sample taken for sequencing was PBMCs. These receptors all stem from a woman aged 30 to 39 in good health and CMV-seropositive.

This sequence joins TRBV29-1 and TRBJ1-1; the D is unclear. V gave up 3 bases and J gave up 0 bases, with 11 bases separating them. CDR3 length: 14 residues. Germline CDR1 reads SQVTM; CDR2 reads ANQGSEA. Here the CDR3 DNA reads TGCAGCGTTGATCAAGGACGGCTGAACACTGAAGCTTTCTTT. As protein: CSVDQGRLNTEAFF.

This clone was seen only once. V gene TRBV30 combines with J gene TRBJ2-6; tentatively, D is TRBD1 or TRBD2 (5 bases each). The CDR3 covers 18 residues. V lost 5 bases, J lost 1 base, and 21 bases lay in between. From germline, CDR1 is GTSNPN and CDR2 SVGIG (reference sequence). The CDR3 DNA reads TGTGCCTGGGTCGAGAGGGGACGCAGCATGTCTGGGGCCAACGTCCTGACTTTC. It codes for CAWVERGRSMSGANVLTF.

CDR3: CASTPGQGLRNTEAFF. The CDR3 DNA is TGTGCCAGCACCCCGGGACAGGGTTTACGAAACACTGAAGCTTTCTTT. The chain employs TRBV2 and TRBJ1-1; 9 bases map to TRBD1. Germline V lookup: CDR1 SNHLY, CDR2 FYNNEI. J lost 2 bases, V lost 7 bases, and 11 bases had no gene match. There are 16 residues in the CDR3.

The chain uses TRBV28 and TRBJ1-1; TRBD1 is a possible D gene (6 bases). The CDR3 has 13 amino acids. Trimming left V 5 bases short and J 6 bases short, with 13 bases between. Germline CDR1 MDHEN, CDR2 SYDVKM. CDR3: CASSIPQGPEAFF. CDR3 bases: TGTGCCAGCAGTATCCCACAGGGACCTGAAGCTTTCTTT. The complete variable domain, with remaining parts taken from reference TRBV28 and TRBJ1-1, reads DVKVTQSSRYLVKRTGEKVFLECVQDMDHENMFWYRQDPGLGLRLIYFSYDVKMKEKGDIPEGYSVSREKKERFSLILESASTNQTSMYLCASSIPQGPEAFFGQGTRLTVV.

The chain carries TRBV28 and TRBJ2-6; perhaps TRBD1 as D (6 bases). The CDR3 sequence is 18 residues long. CDR1 and CDR2 (germline): MDHEN, SYDVKM. The ends were cut back, 5 bases at V and 1 base at J, with 18 bases in the middle. The CDR3 spells CASSPTFPTGSGANVLTF. DNA of the CDR3: TGTGCCAGCAGTCCGACCTTCCCCACAGGGTCTGGGGCCAACGTCCTGACTTTC.

A note on this clone: The sample has other DNA sequences that encode this CDR3 too. This chain joins TRBV5-1 and TRBJ2-7; D is ambiguous. V was trimmed by 0 bases and J by 4 bases, leaving 8 bases between them. The CDR3 covers 13 residues. Germline loops: CDR1 SGHRS, CDR2 YFSETQ. Written as DNA, the CDR3 is TGCGCCAGCAGCTTGGGCGGAAGATACGAGCAGTACTTC. Residues: CASSLGGRYEQYF.

This clone was observed at least ten times. CDR3 DNA: TGTGCCAGCAGCCACCTCGAACAGCTCAACACCGGGGAGCTGTTTTTT. Translation gives CASSHLEQLNTGELFF. This rearrangement joins TRBV5-5 to TRBJ2-2; D call uncertain. This CDR3 contains 16 residues. Trimming pared 4 bases from V and 2 bases from J, leaving 15 bases between. Germline CDR1 is SGHKS and CDR2 is YYEKEE (reference sequence).

The chain carries TRBV7-2 and TRBJ2-7; D gene uncertain. Trimming removed 1 base at V and 2 bases at J, with 9 bases between. The CDR3 loop spans 14 amino acids. CDR1 is SGHTA, CDR2 FQGNSA, per germline. CDR3 residues: CASSLGLRPYEQYF. In DNA form, the CDR3 reads TGTGCCAGCAGCTTAGGGTTGCGGCCCTACGAGCAGTACTTC.

The chain is built from TRBV9 and TRBJ2-7; 7 bases align to TRBD1. Losses at the gene ends were 3 bases for V and 2 bases for J; bases not matched to a gene: 8. Germline values: CDR1 SGDLS, CDR2 YYNGEE. This CDR3 comprises 15 residues. The CDR3 protein is CASSEGQSKTYEQYF. The CDR3 DNA reads as TGTGCCAGCAGCGAGGGACAGTCGAAAACCTACGAGCAGTACTTC.

There are a few counts of this clone. Different DNA sequences within this sample yield the same CDR3. This chain connects TRBV9 to TRBJ2-7; D not certain. V lost 4 bases to trimming and J lost 0 bases, with 5 bases between them. Germline assignment: CDR1 SGDLS and CDR2 YYNGEE. The CDR3 is made up of 12 amino acids. The CDR3: CASSRDSYEQYF. The CDR3 bases are TGTGCCAGCAGCCGCGACTCCTACGAGCAGTACTTC.

The CDR3 spells CSVSFNGQGSIGTFF. DNA for the CDR3: TGCAGCGTTTCGTTTAACGGACAGGGGTCTATCGGGACTTTCTTT. This chain uses TRBV29-1 with TRBJ1-1; 9 bases agree with TRBD1. This CDR3 contains 15 residues. J lost 12 bases, V lost 5 bases, and 19 bases had no gene match. Germline V gene sequence: CDR1 SQVTM, CDR2 ANQGSEA.

This clone was seen only once. The chain couples TRBV18 to TRBJ1-2, with D perhaps TRBD1 (6 bases). Deletions cut 5 bases from V and 2 bases from J, with 15 bases between. The CDR3 is 15 amino acids. Germline values: CDR1 KGHSH, CDR2 LQKENI. CDR3 residues: CASSSDSQENYGYTF. Here the CDR3 DNA reads TGTGCCAGCTCATCGGACAGCCAAGAGAACTATGGCTACACCTTC.

The rearrangement joins TRBV6-1 to TRBJ2-7, with a possible D match to TRBD1 (5 bases). Trimming stripped 5 bases from V and 6 bases from J, with 11 bases between. CDR1 and CDR2 from the germline V gene are MNHNS and SASEGT. The CDR3 covers 12 residues. CDR3 amino acids: CASSIRVAEQYF. The CDR3 nucleotides read TGTGCCAGCAGTATCAGGGTTGCCGAGCAGTACTTC.

The V call is TRBV13, the J call TRBJ2-3; perhaps TRBD2 as D (6 bases). Germline V lookup: CDR1 PRHDT, CDR2 FYEKMQ (reference sequence). Trimming removed 4 bases from V and 4 bases from J, with 18 bases in between. The CDR3 contains 16 residues. Here the CDR3 reads CASSSHGGNAADTQYF. The CDR3 nucleotides are TGTGCCAGCAGCTCTCACGGCGGGAATGCTGCAGATACGCAGTATTTT.

J is TRBJ2-1 and V is TRBV18; 10 nucleotides agree with TRBD1. Germline CDR1 reads KGHSH; CDR2 reads LQKENI. V shed 0 bases, J shed 3 bases, and the junction held 2 bases outside the gene matches. The CDR3 covers 16 residues. In DNA, the CDR3 is TGTGCCAGCTCACCACCGACAGGGGGCGACTACAATGAGCAGTTCTTC. This gives the protein CASSPPTGGDYNEQFF.

The chain carries TRBV4-3 and TRBJ1-2; D gene unclear. V lost 3 bases to trimming and J lost 0 bases, with 14 bases between them. The CDR3 loop spans 16 amino acids. Germline V CDR1 and CDR2: LGHNA, YSLEER. The DNA of the CDR3 is TGCGCCAGCAGCCAGTTCGCATCGGTGGCTAACTATGGCTACACCTTC. Translated, it gives CASSQFASVANYGYTF.

The rearrangement links TRBV5-1 to TRBJ1-2; D gene ambiguous. Germline CDR1 SGHRS, CDR2 YFSETQ. This CDR3 region has 16 residues. Trimming took 3 bases from V and 6 from J, leaving 21 bases between them. In DNA, the CDR3 is TGCGCCAGCAGCTCCTTCCCCCTGTCGGGTAGGGATGGCTACACCTTC. Its translation: CASSSFPLSGRDGYTF.

The rearrangement uses TRBV6-5 and TRBJ2-3; no firm D call. The ends were cut back, 0 bases at V and 2 bases at J, with 9 bases in the middle. Germline-derived CDR1 and CDR2 are MNHEY and SVGAGI. This CDR3 region has 15 residues. This chain's CDR3 is CASSYSIGNTDTQYF. The CDR3 DNA reads as TGTGCCAGCAGTTACTCGATCGGAAACACAGATACGCAGTATTTT.

This clone was observed a few times. The chain has TRBV6-5 and TRBJ2-3; no definite D call. Germline CDR1 and CDR2: MNHEY and SVGAGI. The V gene lost 7 bases and the J gene lost 0 bases, with 11 bases spanning the gap. The CDR3 extends over 14 amino acids. The CDR3, as DNA: TGTGCCAGCAAGCCGGTGTCTAGCACAGATACGCAGTATTTT. It is translated as CASKPVSSTDTQYF.

This clone was counted only a few times. The rearrangement uses TRBV2 and TRBJ1-1, with no clear D. Trimming removed 4 bases from V and 5 bases from J, with 5 bases in between. The CDR3 extends over 11 amino acids. CDR1 is SNHLY and CDR2 is FYNNEI in the germline V gene. CDR3 sequence reads: CASSGVTEAFF. The CDR3 DNA reads TGTGCCAGCAGTGGGGTTACTGAAGCTTTCTTT.

In this sample, this clone turned up once. The chain uses TRBV28 and TRBJ2-3; D possibly corresponds to TRBD2 (5 bases). The length of the CDR3 is 11 residues. Between the trimmed V and J ends, which lost 4 bases and 9 bases, there was a span of 8 bases. Germline-derived CDR1 and CDR2 are MDHEN and SYDVKM. CDR3 amino acids: CASSSGLTQYF. Here the CDR3 DNA reads TGTGCCAGCAGTTCTGGACTGACGCAGTATTTT.

The chain carries TRBV25-1 and TRBJ2-1; 7 bases fit TRBD2. The CDR3 extends over 16 amino acids. Germline V lookup: CDR1 MGHDK, CDR2 SYGVNS. The V gene end was trimmed by 8 bases and the J gene end by 3 bases; junction bases not matched to a gene: 13. The CDR3 here is CASGGPSGTFYNEQFF. Written as DNA, the CDR3 is TGTGCCAGCGGGGGACCTAGCGGAACCTTCTACAATGAGCAGTTCTTC.